This is a list of T cell receptor beta chains from one sample in a study of cytomegalovirus exposure and HLA in healthy donors. Sequencing used immunoSEQ multiplex PCR; TCRdb keeps in-frame clones, though not all of them. Among around 150,000 clones listed, 65% to 85% were seen once. Sequencing was performed on PBMCs. Receptor source: a man aged 40-49 years in good health and CMV-seropositive. Each CDR3 is given without its conserved first and last residue. D genes are given only for firm matches. Some rows mark clone size as missing; the rest say once, few, many or name a class of expanded clone.

size: once
V: TRBV29-1
D: -
CDR3: SVDDSYEQY

size: few
V: TRBV7-2
D: -
CDR3: ASSLGWGRGNQPQH

size: -
V: TRBV9
D: TRBD1
CDR3: ASSVEGQGYTEAF

size: -
V: TRBV5-4
D: TRBD1
CDR3: ASSLGTGMYEQY

size: -
V: TRBV5-5
D: TRBD1
CDR3: ASSLPQGSGYT

size: -
V: TRBV28
D: TRBD2
CDR3: ASLLGTSGVGEQF

size: -
V: TRBV11-2
D: TRBD2
CDR3: ASSSWTSGGATDTQY

size: -
V: TRBV6-1
D: -
CDR3: ASNPGYYGYT

size: -
V: TRBV4-3
D: TRBD1
CDR3: ASSQGTGLSSYEQY

size: -
V: TRBV7-3
D: TRBD2
CDR3: ASSGVAGGPEDEQF

size: -
V: TRBV7-8
D: TRBD1
CDR3: ASSSPLTGSYEQY

size: -
V: TRBV29-1
D: TRBD1
CDR3: SAAGGTGYGEKLF

size: -
V: TRBV2
D: -
CDR3: ASKGWFTGNSNQPQH

size: -
V: TRBV30
D: -
CDR3: AWSVGGTEQY

size: -
V: TRBV2
D: TRBD2
CDR3: ASSESSGGVLSYEQY

size: few
V: TRBV30
D: TRBD1
CDR3: AWSSGQAGANVLT

size: -
V: TRBV5-4
D: TRBD2
CDR3: ASSLAGLGSSIQY

size: -
V: TRBV27
D: -
CDR3: ASSPRSRGGNEQF

size: -
V: TRBV27
D: TRBD1
CDR3: ASSPGTGTIRGSYEQY

size: few
V: TRBV9
D: TRBD2
CDR3: ASSVSSGPSYEQY

size: -
V: TRBV7-6
D: -
CDR3: ASSDGTASGNTIY

size: -
V: TRBV29-1
D: -
CDR3: SVGLVETQY

size: -
V: TRBV11-3
D: -
CDR3: ASSFGLTDTQY

size: -
V: TRBV19
D: -
CDR3: ASSTGNQPQH

size: -
V: TRBV7-9
D: TRBD1
CDR3: ASSSGTAAYNEQF

size: once
V: TRBV9
D: TRBD2
CDR3: ASSPGGGENIQY

size: -
V: TRBV2
D: -
CDR3: ASSEGLRDTQY

size: -
V: TRBV11-3
D: TRBD2
CDR3: ASSLNSGGNYEQY

size: -
V: TRBV27
D: -
CDR3: ASMEWGGASGELF

size: -
V: TRBV19
D: -
CDR3: ASRSGYEQY

size: -
V: TRBV30
D: -
CDR3: AWSVSTSGGGYT

size: -
V: TRBV7-4
D: TRBD1
CDR3: ASSQSARQGQTYEQY